This TCR beta chain was found in a study of blood T cells in healthy people across ages. Notes on the study in general: Because sorting was not performed, PBMCs prevented conclusive naive versus antigen-experienced comparison. Older age coincided with a roughly linear decline in TCR beta diversity per million T cells. CMV status of donors was not determined, possibly confounding expanded clonotype changes.

The trim removed 4 bases at V and 5 bases at J, leaving 5 bases unmatched. The germline CDR1 and CDR2 sequences are MRHNA and SNTAGT. The CDR3 runs to 15 residues. PBMCs were isolated at a quantity of at least 6 million per sample. A second PCR, run for about 7 to 11 cycles, used a sample-barcoded 5' primer plus a J-beta primer mix. TCRdb used MiXCR to reprocess the 5' RACE reads, holding one entry per CDR3 protein. The sample shows over 1.5 million distinct CDR3 sequences, less than 50% of them seen only once. For this clonotype: What it binds is not known.

The sample was blood. This sequence was found in a woman between 40 and 50 years old in good health. This chain uses TRBV6-4 with TRBJ2-3; 11 bases line up with TRBD2. In DNA, the CDR3 is TGTGCCAGCAGTGTACTAGCGGGGGCAGGAGATACGCAGTATTTT. It encodes CASSVLAGAGDTQYF.